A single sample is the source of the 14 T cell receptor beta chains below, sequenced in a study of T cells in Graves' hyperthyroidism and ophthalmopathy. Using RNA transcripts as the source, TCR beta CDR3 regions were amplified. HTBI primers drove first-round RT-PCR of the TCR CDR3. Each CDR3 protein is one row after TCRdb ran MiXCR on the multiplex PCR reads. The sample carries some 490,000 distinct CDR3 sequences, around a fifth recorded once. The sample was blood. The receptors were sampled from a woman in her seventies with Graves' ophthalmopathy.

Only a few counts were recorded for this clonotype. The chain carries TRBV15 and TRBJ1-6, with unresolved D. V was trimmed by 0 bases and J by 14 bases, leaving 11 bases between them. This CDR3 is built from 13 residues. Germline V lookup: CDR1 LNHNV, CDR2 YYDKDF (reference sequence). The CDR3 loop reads CATSRDTGGTLHF. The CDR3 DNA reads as TGTGCCACCAGCAGAGATACGGGTGGCACCCTCCACTTT.

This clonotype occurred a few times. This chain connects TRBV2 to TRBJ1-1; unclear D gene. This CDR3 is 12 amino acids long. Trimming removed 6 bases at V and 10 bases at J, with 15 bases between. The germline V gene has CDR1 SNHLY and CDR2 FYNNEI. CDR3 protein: CASRGDLAPAFF. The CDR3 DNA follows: TGTGCCAGCAGGGGAGACCTAGCCCCAGCTTTCTTT.

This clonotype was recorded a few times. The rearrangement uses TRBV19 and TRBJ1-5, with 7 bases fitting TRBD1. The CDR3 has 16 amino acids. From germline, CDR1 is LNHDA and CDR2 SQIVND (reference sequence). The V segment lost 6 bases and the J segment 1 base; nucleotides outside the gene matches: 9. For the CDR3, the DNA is TGTGCCAGTAGGAAAGCCAGGGGGTCCAGCAATCAGCCCCAGCATTTT. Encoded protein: CASRKARGSSNQPQHF. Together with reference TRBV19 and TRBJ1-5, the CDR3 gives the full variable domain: DGGITQSPKYLFRKEGQNVTLSCEQNLNHDAMYWYRQDPGQGLRLIYYSQIVNDFQKGDIAEGYSVSREKKESFPLTVTSAQKNPTAFYLCASRKARGSSNQPQHFGDGTRLSIL.

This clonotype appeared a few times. The CDR3 reads CASSLAGTSGYNEQFF. The DNA of the CDR3 is TGCGCCAGCAGCTTGGCCGGGACTAGCGGCTACAATGAGCAGTTCTTC. This chain connects TRBV5-1 to TRBJ2-1; TRBD2 matches at 11 bases. Germline trimming cut 0 bases from V and 3 bases from J; bases unmatched to any gene: 2. CDR3 length: 16 residues. CDR1 and CDR2 from the germline V gene are SGHRS and YFSETQ.

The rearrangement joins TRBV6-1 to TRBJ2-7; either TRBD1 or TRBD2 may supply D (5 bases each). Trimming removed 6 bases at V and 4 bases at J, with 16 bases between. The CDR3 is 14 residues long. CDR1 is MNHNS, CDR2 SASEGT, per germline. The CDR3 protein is CASSPLGTVYEQYF. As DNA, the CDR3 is TGTGCCAGCAGCCCGCTCGGGACGGTATACGAGCAGTACTTC.

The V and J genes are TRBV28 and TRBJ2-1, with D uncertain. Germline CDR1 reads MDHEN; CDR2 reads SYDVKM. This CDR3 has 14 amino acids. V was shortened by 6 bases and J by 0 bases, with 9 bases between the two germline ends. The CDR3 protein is CASRPQTSYNEQFF. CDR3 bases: TGTGCCAGCAGACCTCAGACCTCCTACAATGAGCAGTTCTTC.

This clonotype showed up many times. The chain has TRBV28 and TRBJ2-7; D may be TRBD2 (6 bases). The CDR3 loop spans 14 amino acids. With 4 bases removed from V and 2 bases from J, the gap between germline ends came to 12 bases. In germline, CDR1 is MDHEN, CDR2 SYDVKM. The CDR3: CASSSPGLTYEQYF. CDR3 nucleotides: TGTGCCAGCAGTTCACCGGGACTTACCTACGAGCAGTACTTC.

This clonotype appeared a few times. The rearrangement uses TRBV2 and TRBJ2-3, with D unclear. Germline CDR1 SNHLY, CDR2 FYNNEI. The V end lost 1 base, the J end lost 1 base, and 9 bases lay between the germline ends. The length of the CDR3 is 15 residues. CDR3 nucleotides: TGTGCCAGCAGTGAAGGAGGTCATGGCACAGATACGCAGTATTTT. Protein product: CASSEGGHGTDTQYF.

In nucleotides, the CDR3 is TGTGCCAGCAGTTACTCGGAGGGGCACGAGCAGTACTTC. This translates into CASSYSEGHEQYF. The chain recombines TRBV6-5 with TRBJ2-7, with a possible D match to TRBD2 (6 bases). Germline CDR1 is MNHEY and CDR2 is SVGAGI. The CDR3 runs 13 residues. The V and J ends lost 0 bases and 5 bases respectively, with 8 bases between them.

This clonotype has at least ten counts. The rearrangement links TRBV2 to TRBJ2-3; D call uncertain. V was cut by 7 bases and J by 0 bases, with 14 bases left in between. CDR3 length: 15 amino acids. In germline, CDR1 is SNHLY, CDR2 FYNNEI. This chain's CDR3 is CASNRLRTSTDTQYF. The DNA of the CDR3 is TGTGCCAGCAACCGGTTACGTACTAGCACAGATACGCAGTATTTT.

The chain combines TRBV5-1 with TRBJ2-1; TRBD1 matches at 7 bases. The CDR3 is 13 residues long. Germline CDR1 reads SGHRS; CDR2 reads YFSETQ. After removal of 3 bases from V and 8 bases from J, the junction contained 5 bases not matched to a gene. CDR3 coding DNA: TGCGCCAGCAGCTCCGGTACAGGGGATGAGCAGTTCTTC. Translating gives CASSSGTGDEQFF.

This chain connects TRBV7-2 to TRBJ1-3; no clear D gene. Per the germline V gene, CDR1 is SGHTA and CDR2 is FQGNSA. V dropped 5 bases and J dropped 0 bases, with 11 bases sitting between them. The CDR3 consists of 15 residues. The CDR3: CASSLHLISGNTIYF. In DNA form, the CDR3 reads TGTGCCAGCAGCCTCCATCTTATCTCTGGAAACACCATATATTTT.

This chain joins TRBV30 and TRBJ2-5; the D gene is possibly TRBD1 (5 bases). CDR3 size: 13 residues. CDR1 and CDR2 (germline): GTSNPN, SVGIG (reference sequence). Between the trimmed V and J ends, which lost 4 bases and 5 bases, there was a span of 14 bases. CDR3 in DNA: TGTGCCTGGAATGTGCAGGGATCGGAGACCCAGTACTTC. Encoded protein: CAWNVQGSETQYF.

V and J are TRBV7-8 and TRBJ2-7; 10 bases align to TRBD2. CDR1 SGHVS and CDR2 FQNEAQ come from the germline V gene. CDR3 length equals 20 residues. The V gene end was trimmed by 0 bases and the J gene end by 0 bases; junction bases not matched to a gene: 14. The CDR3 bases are TGTGCCAGCAGCTTAGCGATAGCGGGAGGTTTTCAGGGGAGCTCCTACGAGCAGTACTTC. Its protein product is CASSLAIAGGFQGSSYEQYF.